The entry below gives a single TCR beta chain sequence along with its context. V lost 0 bases and J lost 8, with 11 bases in between. This CDR3 is built from 14 residues. From germline, CDR1 is SGHDT and CDR2 YYEEEE. The data derive from a study of blood T cell repertoires in COVID-19. Study-wide context: There were acute and convalescent COVID-19 samples, and they came from the United States, Italy and Spain.

Data came from immunoSEQ multiplex PCR; TCRdb stores just in-frame clones and leaves some out. The sample contains roughly 70,000 clones, nearly 90% of which appear only once. This sequence was found in a woman in her 50s with active COVID-19. Sequencing was carried out using peripheral blood. The chain carries TRBV5-6 and TRBJ1-4, with D unresolved. The CDR3 DNA sequence: TGTGCCAGCAGCTTGGGTCAGGCGGGGGAAAAACTGTTTTTT. This translates into CASSLGQAGEKLFF.